One and the same sample provided the 25 T cell receptor beta chains below, sequenced in a study of cytomegalovirus exposure and HLA in healthy donors. It was with 60 Vbeta and 13 Jbeta primers that the PCR ran. Libraries were prepared by immunoSEQ multiplex PCR; TCRdb keeps only in-frame clonotypes and omits some of them. Altogether about 64,000 clones are present, about 61% being singletons, with the ten largest covering over 2.5%. The source material was PBMCs. The receptors were sampled from a woman aged 45-65 years in good health and CMV-seronegative.

V and J are TRBV25-1 and TRBJ2-7; the match to TRBD1 covers 8 bases. The germline V gene encodes CDR1 MGHDK and CDR2 SYGVNS. The J segment lost 4 bases and the V segment lost 3 bases, leaving 8 bases of the junction unmatched. This CDR3 spans 15 amino acids. CDR3 loop: CASSERQGSAYEQYF. CDR3 DNA sequence: TGTGCCAGCAGTGAGAGACAGGGGTCCGCTTACGAGCAGTACTTC.

This clone was picked up a small number of times. V gene TRBV4-3 combines with J gene TRBJ2-1; D is unresolved. The CDR3 sequence is 16 residues long. Per the germline V gene, CDR1 is LGHNA and CDR2 is YSLEER. V lost 0 bases to trimming and J lost 4 bases, with 13 bases between them. Written as DNA, the CDR3 is TGCGCCAGCAGCCAAGATAGTGGCGGTGTATACAATGAGCAGTTCTTC. Protein product: CASSQDSGGVYNEQFF.

The CDR3 loop is CASSLPGADTQYF. Here the CDR3 DNA reads TGTGCCAGCAGCCTGCCGGGGGCAGATACGCAGTATTTT. The rearrangement links TRBV13 to TRBJ2-3, with D maybe TRBD2 (6 bases). The CDR3 spans 13 residues. Germline CDR1 and CDR2: PRHDT and FYEKMQ (reference sequence). V lost 5 bases and J 4 bases, leaving 10 bases between the germline ends.

This clone was counted between two and nine times. The chain has TRBV7-2 and TRBJ1-4; 8 bases are a match to TRBD1. CDR1 SGHTA and CDR2 FQGNSA come from the germline V gene. The V and J ends lost 5 bases and 5 bases, in that order; junction bases with no gene match: 7. The CDR3 contains 15 residues. Here the CDR3 reads CASSPRAGGNEKLFF. CDR3 nucleotides: TGTGCCAGCAGCCCCCGAGCAGGGGGCAATGAAAAACTGTTTTTT.

The J gene is TRBJ1-2, the V gene TRBV10-3, with unresolved D. The germline V gene encodes CDR1 ENHRY and CDR2 SYGVKD. Trimming left V 9 bases short and J 7 bases short, with 21 bases between. CDR3 size: 14 residues. CDR3 bases: TGTGCCATTTCTCGTGGGCACAGCGAGGGTGGCTACACCTTC. Translating it yields CAISRGHSEGGYTF.

The chain employs TRBV4-2 and TRBJ2-1; 7 positions agree with TRBD2. The junction had 5 bases not matched to a gene; V was cut back by 3 bases and J by 0 bases. The germline gives CDR1 LGHNA, CDR2 YNFKEQ. The CDR3 runs 16 residues. This CDR3 is CASSHQRDSSYNEQFF. CDR3 DNA sequence: TGTGCCAGCAGCCATCAGCGGGATAGCTCCTACAATGAGCAGTTCTTC.

This clone was counted once. The chain joins TRBV2 to TRBJ2-7, with 8 bases that match TRBD1. Trimming at V came to 7 bases and at J to 1 base, leaving 9 bases not matched to a gene. CDR3 length: 15 amino acids. Germline-derived CDR1 and CDR2 are SNHLY and FYNNEI. DNA for the CDR3: TGTGCCAGCACACGTGGCAGGGGGCAATCCTACGAGCAGTACTTC. Its translation: CASTRGRGQSYEQYF.

The rearrangement links TRBV15 to TRBJ2-7, with D perhaps matching TRBD2 (6 bases). This CDR3 spans 15 amino acids. CDR1 LNHNV and CDR2 YYDKDF come from the germline V gene (reference sequence). Between the trimmed V and J ends, which lost 0 bases and 3 bases, there was a span of 12 bases. The DNA for the CDR3 is TGTGCCACCAGCAGAGAGGGCGGAGGGGTCTACGAGCAGTACTTC. This encodes CATSREGGGVYEQYF.

In the case of this clone: This sample includes further DNA sequences coding for the same CDR3. The chain links TRBV6-1 to TRBJ1-5; D remains unclear. Germline CDR1 and CDR2: MNHNS and SASEGT. The CDR3 length is 15 residues. Trimming pared 2 bases from V and 0 bases from J, leaving 8 bases between. The CDR3, as DNA: TGTGCCAGCAGTGAACTGTCGTATAGCAATCAGCCCCAGCATTTT. This encodes CASSELSYSNQPQHF.

This clone showed up just a few times. The rearrangement joins TRBV27 to TRBJ2-7, with D possibly TRBD1 on 5 matching bases. CDR3 length: 14 amino acids. Germline CDR1 and CDR2: MNHEY and SMNVEV (reference sequence). V lost 5 bases and J 4 bases, leaving 15 bases between the germline ends. The CDR3 region is CASSAQVPPYEQYF. CDR3 nucleotides: TGTGCCAGCAGTGCACAGGTCCCTCCGTACGAGCAGTACTTC.

The J gene is TRBJ1-5, the V gene TRBV18; D ambiguous. The CDR3 spans 16 residues. Between the trimmed V and J ends, which lost 3 bases and 4 bases, there was a span of 16 bases. The V gene's germline CDR1 is KGHSH and CDR2 LQKENI. CDR3 in amino acids: CASSPPSGLGNQPQHF. The CDR3 DNA is TGTGCCAGCTCACCTCCTTCGGGTTTGGGTAATCAGCCCCAGCATTTT. The full variable domain, in which reference TRBV18 and TRBJ1-5 provide the parts outside the CDR3, is NAGVMQNPRHLVRRRGQEARLRCSPMKGHSHVYWYRQLPEEGLKFMVYLQKENIIDESGMPKERFSAEFPKEGPSILRIQQVVRGDSAAYFCASSPPSGLGNQPQHFGDGTRLSIL.

The chain couples TRBV11-3 to TRBJ2-1; TRBD2 aligns across 10 bases. The CDR3 has 18 amino acids. The J segment lost 4 bases and the V segment lost 4 bases, leaving 13 bases of the junction unmatched. The germline V gene encodes CDR1 SGHNT and CDR2 YENEEA. This CDR3 reads CASSSSTEREGLYNEQFF. As DNA, the CDR3 is TGTGCCAGCAGCTCATCCACTGAGCGGGAGGGCCTATACAATGAGCAGTTCTTC.

The rearrangement uses TRBV30 and TRBJ1-1; tentative D call: TRBD1 (5 bases). This CDR3 spans 12 amino acids. V was clipped by 3 bases and J by 4 bases, with 9 bases between them. Germline-derived CDR1 and CDR2 are GTSNPN and SVGIG (reference sequence). The CDR3 loop is CAWSRGGTEAFF. The CDR3, as DNA: TGTGCCTGGAGCCGGGGGGGCACTGAAGCTTTCTTT.

This chain connects TRBV5-1 to TRBJ2-5; 8 bases are shared with TRBD1. CDR1 is SGHRS, CDR2 YFSETQ, per germline. The V and J ends lost 2 bases and 4 bases, in that order; junction bases with no gene match: 10. CDR3 length: 16 amino acids. As DNA, the CDR3 is TGCGCCAGCAGCTTTAAGCAAGGACAGGGAGCAGAGACCCAGTACTTC. Amino acids: CASSFKQGQGAETQYF.

The chain joins TRBV6-5 to TRBJ2-5; 7 bases map to TRBD2. From germline, CDR1 is MNHEY and CDR2 SVGAGI. The CDR3 is 15 residues long. V lost 6 bases, J lost 3 bases, and 10 bases stayed unmatched. The CDR3 loop is CASSRLGLAEETQYF. CDR3 coding DNA: TGTGCCAGCAGCCGTTTAGGGCTAGCGGAAGAGACCCAGTACTTC.

The chain joins TRBV5-4 to TRBJ2-2; TRBD1 might be the D (6 bases). CDR3 length: 15 residues. Germline V gene sequence: CDR1 SGHNT, CDR2 YYREEE (reference sequence). V was pared by 3 bases and J by 1 base, with 10 bases between. CDR3 protein: CASSSGTKNTGELFF. CDR3 coding DNA: TGTGCCAGCAGCTCCGGGACAAAGAACACCGGGGAGCTGTTTTTT. Full variable domain (rest looked up from reference TRBV5-4 and TRBJ2-2): ETGVTQSPTHLIKTRGQQVTLRCSSQSGHNTVSWYQQALGQGPQFIFQYYREEENGRGNFPPRFSGLQFPNYSSELNVNALELDDSALYLCASSSGTKNTGELFFGEGSRLTVL.

This sequence joins TRBV19 and TRBJ2-3; 10 bases align to TRBD2. Germline CDR1 and CDR2: LNHDA and SQIVND (reference sequence). The V and J ends lost 9 bases and 2 bases, in that order; junction bases with no gene match: 5. CDR3 length: 14 amino acids. The CDR3 DNA is TGTGCCAGCAACAGCGGGAGGGACACAGATACGCAGTATTTT. Its translation is CASNSGRDTDTQYF.

In this sample, this clone turned up a few times. The chain combines TRBV7-2 with TRBJ2-1; TRBD2 matches at 7 bases. Germline trimming cut 0 bases from V and 3 bases from J; bases unmatched to any gene: 5. Germline V CDR1 and CDR2: SGHTA, FQGNSA. This CDR3 is 16 amino acids long. The DNA of the CDR3 is TGTGCCAGCAGCTTAGCGGGAGGGCACTTCTACAATGAGCAGTTCTTC. This sequence encodes CASSLAGGHFYNEQFF.

The rearrangement uses TRBV13 and TRBJ1-2, with 11 nucleotides matching TRBD1. This CDR3 region has 15 residues. Looked up from germline, CDR1 is PRHDT and CDR2 is FYEKMQ (reference sequence). Unmatched junction bases numbered 9, after V lost 5 bases and J lost 7 bases. CDR3 DNA: TGTGCCAGCAGCCCCTGGACAGGGGGCACGATTGGCTACACCTTC. Translation gives CASSPWTGGTIGYTF.

This clone was observed a few times. J is TRBJ2-7 and V is TRBV7-6; TRBD1 matches at 8 bases. J was trimmed by 0 bases and V by 5 bases; bases with no gene match: 6. Germline V gene lookup returns CDR1 SGHVS and CDR2 FNYEAQ. This CDR3 comprises 15 residues. CDR3 in DNA: TGTGCCAGCAGCCTCGACAGGGGCCCCTCCTACGAGCAGTACTTC. Translated: CASSLDRGPSYEQYF. Full variable domain (outside the CDR3, taken from reference TRBV7-6 and TRBJ2-7): GAGVSQSPRYKVTKRGQDVALRCDPISGHVSLYWYRQALGQGPEFLTYFNYEAQQDKSGLPNDRFSAERPEGSISTLTIQRTEQRDSAMYRCASSLDRGPSYEQYFGPGTRLTVT.

This clone appeared a single time. The chain employs TRBV7-6 and TRBJ2-5; 11 bases line up with TRBD1. Unmatched junction bases numbered 7, after V lost 5 bases and J lost 5 bases. The germline V gene encodes CDR1 SGHVS and CDR2 FNYEAQ. The CDR3 extends over 15 amino acids. The CDR3 sequence: CASSLRTGGLETQYF. DNA of the CDR3: TGTGCCAGCAGCCTAAGGACAGGGGGCCTGGAGACCCAGTACTTC.

The rearrangement links TRBV4-1 to TRBJ2-7; D might be TRBD1 (6 bases). Trimming removed 0 bases at V and 2 bases at J, with 11 bases between. The CDR3 runs to 15 residues. Germline V gene lookup returns CDR1 MGHRA and CDR2 YSYEKL. The CDR3, as DNA: TGCGCCAGCAGCCAAGAGCCGACAGGTCCCTACGAGCAGTACTTC. Its translation: CASSQEPTGPYEQYF.

This rearrangement joins TRBV7-6 to TRBJ1-2, with 8 positions matching TRBD1. The CDR3 sequence is 14 residues long. J lost 7 bases, V lost 4 bases, and 8 bases had no gene match. Germline assignment: CDR1 SGHVS and CDR2 FNYEAQ. CDR3 sequence: CASSWAGGESGYTF. The CDR3 DNA sequence: TGTGCCAGCAGCTGGGCAGGGGGCGAATCTGGCTACACCTTC.

The rearrangement joins TRBV6-5 to TRBJ2-5; 12 bases align to TRBD2. With V trimmed by 0 bases and J by 2 bases, 1 base remained unmatched. This CDR3 contains 16 residues. CDR1 and CDR2 from the germline V gene are MNHEY and SVGAGI. CDR3 sequence: CASSYSLAGGQETQYF. In DNA, the CDR3 is TGTGCCAGCAGTTACTCACTAGCGGGAGGTCAAGAGACCCAGTACTTC.

This chain uses TRBV5-4 with TRBJ2-3; TRBD2 aligns across 12 bases. CDR1 and CDR2 from the germline V gene are SGHNT and YYREEE (reference sequence). V was pared by 4 bases and J by 6 bases, with 9 bases of the junction left unmatched. The CDR3 runs to 16 residues. The CDR3 is CASSRILAGGGDTQYF. The CDR3 nucleotides are TGTGCCAGCAGCCGTATACTAGCGGGAGGAGGGGATACGCAGTATTTT.